This is a list of T cell receptor beta chains from one sample in a study of T cell responses to AZD1222 COVID-19 vaccine. Profiled with immunoSEQ multiplex PCR; TCRdb holds only in-frame clones, not every one. There are some 170,000 clones in the sample; approximately 93% occur only once, and 0.7% to 0.9% lies in the top ten. The source was peripheral blood, collected on day 0 of AZD1222 vaccination. These receptors originate from an adult in good health. The CDR3 runs from the conserved cysteine through the conserved F or W. Fields, in order: V gene, J gene, clone size, D gene, CDR3 protein, CDR3 DNA. A D gene is named only where the DNA matches it firmly. Some rows mark clone size as missing; the rest say once, few, many or name a class of expanded clone.

TRBV5-3	TRBJ1-5	-	TRBD1	CARSLVHRGNQPQHF	TGTGCCAGAAGCTTGGTTCACAGGGGGAATCAGCCCCAGCATTTT
TRBV28	TRBJ2-7	-	TRBD2	CASSFVAGGIYEQYF	TGTGCCAGCAGTTTTGTAGCGGGGGGGATATACGAGCAGTACTTC
TRBV3-1/TRBV3-2	TRBJ2-5	-	-	CASSQGPARGTQYF	TGTGCCAGCAGCCAAGGACCCGCCCGTGGGACCCAGTACTTC
TRBV9	TRBJ1-5	-	-	CASSPGTAFGGQPQHF	TGTGCCAGCAGCCCAGGGACGGCTTTCGGAGGACAGCCCCAGCATTTT
TRBV5-1	TRBJ1-1	once	-	CASSPQGNTEAFF	TGCGCCAGCAGCCCACAGGGAAACACTGAAGCTTTCTTT
TRBV9	TRBJ2-3	-	TRBD2	CASSVGYSGGADTQYF	TGTGCCAGCAGCGTAGGGTATAGCGGGGGGGCCGATACGCAGTATTTT
TRBV30	TRBJ2-5	once	TRBD1	CAWSLNRGVETQYF	TGTGCCTGGAGCCTAAACAGGGGAGTGGAGACCCAGTACTTC
TRBV30	TRBJ1-2	-	-	CAWRYPWGRGNYGYTF	TGTGCCTGGAGATACCCGTGGGGTAGGGGTAACTATGGCTACACCTTC
TRBV4-1	TRBJ1-2	-	TRBD1	CASSQQTGIGGYTF	TGCGCCAGCAGCCAACAGACAGGGATTGGCGGCTACACCTTC
TRBV5-1	TRBJ1-1	-	-	CASSIYPGPTEAFF	TGCGCCAGCAGCATTTACCCAGGGCCCACTGAAGCTTTCTTT
TRBV27	TRBJ1-6	-	-	CASSLDGQIGSPLHF	TGTGCCAGCAGTTTAGATGGACAGATCGGTTCACCCCTCCACTTT
TRBV27	TRBJ2-7	-	TRBD1	CASSYTGVGDYEQYF	TGTGCCAGCAGTTACACAGGGGTTGGGGACTACGAGCAGTACTTC
TRBV7-2	TRBJ1-1	once	TRBD1	CASSGQLNTEAFF	TGTGCCAGCTCGGGACAGCTGAACACTGAAGCTTTCTTT
TRBV5-1	TRBJ1-5	-	-	CASSLEGSQPQHF	TGCGCCAGCAGCTTGGAAGGGTCTCAGCCCCAGCATTTT
TRBV9	TRBJ1-6	-	-	CASSPQTDSPLHF	TGTGCCAGCAGCCCACAGACGGATTCACCCCTCCACTTT
TRBV6-2/TRBV6-3	TRBJ2-5	-	-	CASSYSVTSETQYF	TGTGCCAGCAGTTACTCCGTGACTAGTGAGACCCAGTACTTC
TRBV28	TRBJ2-1	-	-	CASSLGPMRAGQFF	TGTGCCAGCAGTTTGGGACCTATGCGGGCAGGGCAGTTCTTC
TRBV2	TRBJ1-6	-	-	CASSEYSLHF	TGTGCCAGCAGTGAATACAGTTTACACTTT
TRBV5-4	TRBJ2-7	-	-	CASSLRQGPYEQYF	TGTGCCAGCAGCTTGCGCCAGGGCCCCTACGAGCAGTACTTC
TRBV4-2	TRBJ1-4	-	-	CATRGPNEKLFF	TGTGCCACCCGGGGCCCTAATGAAAAACTGTTTTTT
TRBV7-8	TRBJ2-6	-	-	CASSLATSGANVLTF	TGTGCCAGCAGCTTAGCGACCTCTGGGGCCAACGTCCTGACTTTC
TRBV12-3/TRBV12-4	TRBJ1-1	-	-	CASSLRTEAFF	TGTGCCAGCAGTTTACGCACTGAAGCTTTCTTT
TRBV11-2	TRBJ1-5	-	-	CASSLGTDSRNQPQHF	TGTGCCAGCAGCTTAGGGACAGACTCTCGCAATCAGCCCCAGCATTTT
TRBV4-2	TRBJ2-7	-	-	CASSQGGEGREQYF	TGTGCCAGCAGCCAAGGGGGAGAGGGCCGCGAGCAGTACTTC
TRBV7-2	TRBJ2-7	-	-	CASSLDDWYEQYF	TGTGCCAGCAGCTTAGATGATTGGTACGAGCAGTACTTC
TRBV28	TRBJ1-2	-	TRBD1	CASMLEGAYYGYTF	TGTGCCAGTATGCTTGAGGGGGCTTACTATGGCTACACCTTC